Listed below are T cell receptor beta chains from one sample, sequenced in a study of blood T cell repertoires in COVID-19. Measured with immunoSEQ multiplex PCR; TCRdb has only the in-frame clones, and not every one. The data hold approximately 330,000 clones, with roughly 87% observed a single time. The sequencing sample was made of peripheral blood. Every receptor here comes from a young man with COVID-19, enrolled during active disease. Each CDR3 is given with its conserved first and last residue. The D gene is left open where the match is weak. Clone sizes are given selectively: once, few, many, or a class where the clone is expanded.

v_call,j_call,d_call,clone_size,cdr3_length,cdr3_aa,cdr3_nt
TRBV6-6,TRBJ1-3,.,.,15,CASSYEHLSGNTIYF,TGTGCCAGCAGTTACGAACACCTCTCTGGAAACACCATATATTTT
TRBV4-2,TRBJ2-1,.,.,15,CASSQGASSYNEQFF,TGTGCCAGCAGCCAGGGGGCTTCCTCCTACAATGAGCAGTTCTTC
TRBV6-5,TRBJ1-5,TRBD1,.,14,CASRGGQEIQPQHF,TGTGCCAGCAGGGGGGGACAGGAAATTCAGCCCCAGCATTTT
TRBV3-1/TRBV3-2,TRBJ2-1,.,.,12,CASSPQGYEQFF,TGTGCCAGCAGCCCCCAGGGGTATGAGCAGTTCTTC
TRBV28,TRBJ2-2,TRBD1,many,21,CASSSLGTGRSIFANTGELFF,TGTGCCAGCAGTTCCCTCGGGACAGGGCGATCTATATTCGCGAACACCGGGGAGCTGTTTTTT
TRBV4-2,TRBJ1-2,.,.,15,CASSQERQETQGYTF,TGTGCCAGCAGCCAAGAACGACAGGAAACTCAGGGCTACACCTTC
TRBV19,TRBJ1-5,TRBD1,.,15,CASRDRGYSNQPQHF,TGTGCCAGCCGGGACAGGGGTTATAGCAATCAGCCCCAGCATTTT
TRBV7-2,TRBJ1-1,TRBD1,.,12,CASSSGQGRAFF,TGTGCCAGCAGCTCTGGACAGGGGAGAGCTTTCTTT
TRBV19,TRBJ2-1,TRBD2,.,14,CASRAGGPNNEQFF,TGTGCCAGTAGAGCGGGGGGTCCCAACAATGAGCAGTTCTTC
TRBV20-1,TRBJ1-5,.,.,13,CSASSGTGQPQHF,TGCAGTGCTAGTTCAGGAACAGGTCAGCCCCAGCATTTT
TRBV7-3,TRBJ2-7,TRBD1,.,13,CASSRGAGGEQYF,TGTGCCAGCAGCCGAGGTGCAGGGGGCGAGCAGTACTTC
TRBV11-2,TRBJ1-1,TRBD1,once,13,CASSNRGQGKAFF,TGTGCCAGCAGCAATAGGGGGCAGGGAAAAGCTTTCTTT
TRBV29-1,TRBJ1-4,.,once,15,CSVADSATTNEKLFF,TGCAGCGTTGCCGACAGTGCCACAACTAATGAAAAACTGTTTTTT
TRBV27,TRBJ2-7,TRBD2,.,16,CASSPLVAGGPNEQYF,TGTGCCAGCAGTCCCCTAGTAGCGGGAGGTCCCAACGAGCAGTACTTC
TRBV7-2,TRBJ1-2,.,.,13,CASSQPQGNGYTF,TGTGCCAGCAGCCAACCGCAGGGAAATGGCTACACCTTC
TRBV4-3,TRBJ1-2,TRBD1,.,14,CASSQTDRAYGYTF,TGCGCCAGCAGCCAAACCGACAGGGCGTATGGCTACACCTTC
TRBV6-5,TRBJ2-7,.,.,13,CASSYRGTYEQYF,TGTGCCAGCAGTTACAGGGGGACCTACGAGCAGTACTTC
TRBV19,TRBJ2-7,TRBD2,.,14,CASSSGSLGYEQYF,TGTGCCAGTAGTAGCGGGAGTCTCGGCTACGAGCAGTACTTC
TRBV6-5,TRBJ2-7,TRBD2,.,16,CASSYRGGAKGYEQYF,TGTGCCAGCAGTTATCGGGGGGGCGCTAAGGGGTACGAGCAGTACTTC
TRBV9,TRBJ2-1,TRBD2,.,15,CASSVEAGGLNEQFF,TGTGCCAGCAGCGTAGAGGCGGGAGGGTTAAATGAGCAGTTCTTC
TRBV15,TRBJ1-1,TRBD1,.,19,CATSRSPGQEGDENTEAFF,TGTGCCACCAGCAGGAGTCCCGGACAGGAGGGAGACGAAAACACTGAAGCTTTCTTT
TRBV15,TRBJ2-5,TRBD2,.,15,CATSTNSGRKETQYF,TGTGCCACCAGCACAAATAGCGGGAGGAAAGAGACCCAGTACTTC
TRBV25-1,TRBJ1-1,.,.,13,CASSEYPGVPAFF,TGTGCCAGCAGTGAATACCCGGGGGTCCCAGCTTTCTTT
TRBV6-4,TRBJ2-5,TRBD2,.,18,CASSDLASGGGSQETQYF,TGTGCCAGCAGTGACCTGGCTAGCGGGGGGGGGAGCCAAGAGACCCAGTACTTC
TRBV5-1,TRBJ1-2,TRBD1,.,18,CASRPGQSNPPEVHGYTF,TGCGCCAGCAGACCGGGACAGTCAAATCCCCCGGAAGTCCATGGCTACACCTTC
TRBV10-3,TRBJ1-5,.,.,13,CATSGASNQPQHF,TGTGCCACCTCCGGAGCTAGCAATCAGCCCCAGCATTTT
TRBV12-5,TRBJ2-7,.,.,15,CASGLVVSPDYEQYF,TGTGCTAGTGGTTTGGTAGTCAGTCCCGACTACGAGCAGTACTTC
TRBV14,TRBJ2-7,TRBD2,.,18,CASSAPGLAGLYPYEQYF,TGTGCCAGCAGCGCTCCGGGACTAGCGGGCCTCTACCCCTACGAGCAGTACTTC
TRBV18,TRBJ1-1,.,.,13,CASSPGQNTEAFF,TGTGCCAGCTCACCAGGCCAGAACACTGAAGCTTTCTTT
TRBV7-6,TRBJ2-7,.,.,15,CASSLVQDSRYEQYF,TGTGCCAGCAGCTTAGTACAGGACAGTCGATACGAGCAGTACTTC
TRBV4-1,TRBJ1-5,TRBD1,.,14,CASSLTGGDQPQHF,TGCGCCAGCAGCCTCACAGGGGGGGATCAGCCCCAGCATTTT
TRBV7-2,TRBJ2-7,TRBD1,.,16,CASSQNRDRFTYEQYF,TGTGCCAGCAGCCAAAACCGGGACAGGTTTACCTACGAGCAGTACTTC
TRBV5-4,TRBJ2-3,TRBD2,.,15,CASSREGPYTDTQYF,TGTGCCAGCAGCCGGGAGGGGCCATACACAGATACGCAGTATTTT
TRBV15,TRBJ2-5,TRBD2,.,17,CATSRDQLAGDRETQYF,TGTGCCACCAGCAGAGATCAGCTAGCGGGGGACCGAGAGACCCAGTACTTC
TRBV19,TRBJ1-2,.,once,14,CANYWAGKDYGYTF,TGTGCCAACTACTGGGCAGGGAAGGACTATGGCTACACCTTC
TRBV14,TRBJ2-5,.,.,14,CASSQRTSQETQYF,TGTGCCAGCAGCCAAAGGACTTCACAAGAGACCCAGTACTTC
TRBV5-1,TRBJ2-7,.,.,14,CASSSGSDTYEQYF,TGCGCCAGCAGTTCCGGGTCGGATACTTACGAGCAGTACTTC
TRBV30,TRBJ2-7,TRBD1,.,14,CAWSVTGARGEQYF,TGTGCCTGGAGTGTAACAGGGGCGCGAGGGGAGCAGTACTTC
TRBV10-3,TRBJ2-7,TRBD1,.,15,CAISETNQGAREQYF,TGTGCCATCAGTGAGACGAACCAGGGGGCGAGGGAGCAGTACTTC
TRBV19,TRBJ2-7,TRBD1,.,13,CASTPGQSYEQYF,TGTGCCAGTACCCCGGGACAGTCCTACGAGCAGTACTTC
TRBV6-6,TRBJ1-1,.,few,12,CASSYAGTEAFF,TGTGCCAGCAGTTACGCGGGCACTGAAGCTTTCTTT
TRBV4-1,TRBJ1-2,TRBD1,.,18,CASSQLRQGSRRGYGYTF,TGCGCCAGCAGCCAACTCCGACAGGGCTCGCGGAGGGGTTATGGCTACACCTTC
TRBV5-4,TRBJ2-1,.,.,14,CASRPMLQDNEQFF,TGTGCCAGCAGGCCGATGCTTCAGGACAATGAGCAGTTCTTC
TRBV30,TRBJ2-7,.,.,13,CAWSQANGDEQYF,TGTGCCTGGAGTCAGGCCAACGGGGACGAGCAGTACTTC
TRBV5-5,TRBJ2-1,TRBD2,.,17,CASTPQGGLAFYNEQFF,TGTGCCAGCACTCCCCAGGGGGGACTAGCGTTCTACAATGAGCAGTTCTTC
TRBV4-3,TRBJ2-7,TRBD2,.,15,CASSQEGTRSYEQYF,TGCGCCAGCAGCCAAGAAGGGACTAGGTCCTACGAGCAGTACTTC
TRBV4-2,TRBJ2-3,TRBD2,.,15,CASSQGGGSTDTQYF,TGTGCCAGCAGCCAAGGCGGGGGGAGCACAGATACGCAGTATTTT
TRBV3-1/TRBV3-2,TRBJ2-1,.,.,13,CASSAGRPNEQFF,TGTGCCAGCAGCGCGGGCAGGCCCAATGAGCAGTTCTTC
TRBV3-1/TRBV3-2,TRBJ1-2,TRBD1,.,14,CASSQGDRAYGYTF,TGTGCCAGCAGCCAGGGGGACAGGGCCTATGGCTACACCTTC
TRBV7-2,TRBJ2-3,.,once,15,CASSLSYLSTDTQYF,TGTGCCAGCAGCTTATCCTACCTGAGCACAGATACGCAGTATTTT
TRBV27,TRBJ2-2,.,once,17,CASGRRTGRGTTGELFF,TGTGCCAGCGGGAGAAGAACCGGGCGGGGCACCACCGGGGAGCTGTTTTTT
TRBV11-3,TRBJ2-5,TRBD2,.,14,CASSLRTSGETQYF,TGTGCCAGCAGCCTGCGGACTAGCGGAGAGACCCAGTACTTC
TRBV5-1,TRBJ2-1,TRBD1,.,13,CASSFDRANEQFF,TGCGCCAGCAGCTTCGACAGGGCCAATGAGCAGTTCTTC
TRBV5-6,TRBJ2-7,TRBD2,.,14,CASSWTSGVYEQYF,TGTGCCAGCAGCTGGACTAGCGGGGTCTACGAGCAGTACTTC